Sequencing of this TCR beta chain was carried out in a study of CD4 T cells in relation to SARS-CoV-2 and coronaviruses. Before the COVID-19 pandemic, during about 2010-2018, CD4+ T cells were taken from unexposed donors. Isolation of CD4+ T cells took place after approximately 10 days in culture. Method: immunoSEQ multiplex PCR; TCRdb's copy keeps in-frame clones and lacks some. In the table there are about 30,000 clones, about three quarters of which are singletons. In regard to this clone: Antigen specificity is unknown.

The CDR3 is 17 residues long. Germline V gives CDR1 SGHRS, CDR2 YFSETQ. After removal of 2 bases from V and 8 bases from J, the junction contained 14 bases not matched to a gene. The origin of this receptor is a human donor in good health. This chain connects TRBV5-1 to TRBJ2-1; 9 nucleotides line up with TRBD1. The specimen was CD4+ T cells from PBMCs, cultured in vitro. The DNA for the CDR3 is TGCGCCAGCAGCTTTATTTGGGAACAGGGGGCGCGGTATGAGCAGTTCTTC. Its translation is CASSFIWEQGARYEQFF.